This TCR beta chain originates from a study of cytomegalovirus exposure and HLA in healthy donors (dated by TCRdb to the late 2010s). Regarding the complete study: In an earlier analysis of around 540 of the donors, around 300 Gb of sequence data and 90 million to 120 million unique TCR beta sequences from roughly 190 million T cells were reported. An early release covering more than 500 HLA-typed donors comprised roughly 300 gigabases of sequencing data and roughly 86 million unique TCR sequences. Of the 300 to 500 genotyped donors, less than 85% were placed in the genetic ancestry cluster associated with self-reported Caucasian donors. The aim of the study was to test whether cataloging public T cell receptors could identify signatures of past pathogen exposure. The study used immunosequencing to profile the T cell repertoires of several hundred subjects and linked those repertoires to cytomegalovirus serostatus. Along with the roughly 670-subject first cohort, a separate validation cohort of over a hundred different subjects was used. High-throughput TCR immunosequencing, statistical association of individual TCRs with disease status, and machine learning were combined to predict cytomegalovirus infection status. In a later analysis, previously published TCR beta repertoires from 500 to 750 donors were re-analyzed and high-resolution HLA genotyping was added so that TCR occurrence patterns could be studied. Rather than drawing on any new phenotypic data, the later analysis identified candidate immune exposures from TCR beta sequences and the way those sequences occurred across donors. To decide whether each TCR beta V gene segment behaved as functional or pseudogenic, an earlier analysis of approximately 620 of the donors relied on high-throughput TCR beta sequencing. Donor age, sex, ethnicity and CMV serostatus were compiled alongside the repertoire data. A later genetic analysis took genome-wide SNP genotypes for about 65% of the 666 donors and used that subset as a discovery cohort. Every repertoire in the discovery cohort had been generated on one and the same sequencing platform. Class I and class II HLA loci were covered by the typing at four-digit resolution. Typing coverage differed by locus: A, B, C, DRB1 and DQB1 were typed in about 629-640 donors, DQA1 in about 500, DPA1 in roughly 590, and DPB1 in 472. About 5 DR-DQ haplotypes were handled as single units for association and clustering, since linkage in the cohort was strong. Across about 380 genotyped donors of the cohort, an average of about 240,000 unique TCR beta nucleotide sequences per donor were sequenced, and roughly a sixth of those sequences were non-productive.

Concerning this clone itself: Its recognized antigen is unknown. There are no base qualities to consult, and no much larger clone falls within one base. The sample has other DNA sequences that encode this CDR3 too.

The library came from the immunoSEQ multiplex PCR assay. A mixture of 60 forward primers for TCR Vbeta segments and 13 reverse primers for TCR Jbeta segments was used in the multiplex PCR. The CDR3 region of rearranged TCR beta genes was amplified from genomic DNA by a multiplex PCR assay. The amplified TCR beta libraries were sequenced on the Illumina HiSeq System as 87-base-pair reads. The study's processing was this. In a later analysis, tens of millions of unique TCR beta chains were counted across the approximately 640 repertoires, and around 11 million of these chains were shared by at least two donors. Raw reads were error-corrected and collapsed into unique sequences by a nearest-neighbor algorithm in which closely related sequences were merged to remove PCR and sequencing errors. V, D and J gene segments were assigned by aligning CDR3 sequences to IMGT reference sequences. For a sequence to be retained, a match of at least six nucleotides was required to both a V gene segment and a J gene segment. A rearrangement was called productive if the CDR3 had no stop codons and remained in frame with V and J, and every other rearrangement was called non-productive. CDR3 was defined according to IMGT convention as the region running from the second conserved V-encoded cysteine to the conserved J-encoded phenylalanine. In an earlier analysis of around 540 of the donors, sequences lacking an unambiguous match to a single V gene segment were excluded. An earlier analysis of several hundred of the donors called V segments functional above 56.7% productive rearrangements and segregating when the between-donor standard deviation exceeded 5%. To diagnose cytomegalovirus status from the catalog of TCR beta chain sequences, a statistical classification framework was built. V and J gene assignment, in a later analysis, came from comparing TCR nucleotide sequences with IMGT/GENE-DB human TR gene sequences. Using the TCRdist pipeline, a later analysis assigned CDR3 sequences along with most-parsimonious VDJ recombination scenarios. In a later analysis, every TCR beta chain was defined by the combination of its CDR3 amino acid sequence and its V-gene family, and reads without a unique V-gene family were dropped. As a way to deal with suspected cross-contamination and a sequencing artifact, a later analysis dropped 450 to 600 nucleotide sequences that were highly shared and had low generation probability. In a later analysis, a clonal expansion index was calculated for each public chain from normalized within-repertoire ranks of inferred template counts. A later analysis computed generation probabilities with a VDJ recombination model fitted to out-of-frame rearrangements, and checked the results against IGoR. A later analysis scored TCR-TCR, TCR-HLA and TCR-CMV co-occurrence with hypergeometric tests, applying a repertoire-size bias correction to TCR pairs. In a later analysis, false discovery rates were estimated by permuting HLA or CMV assignments 20 times. In a later analysis, co-occurring TCRs were grouped using DBSCAN, with TCRdist sequence similarity added in when clustering inside HLA-allele-positive subsets. Co-occurrence clustering excluded repertoires with fewer than 30,000 or more than 120,000 public chains, plus five with anomalous nucleotide sharing. Held by TCRdb, this immuneACCESS table contains in-frame sequences only and omits some clones. Under half of the omission traces to an unresolved V gene where checked; the cause of the rest is unknown. Clonal size and the V and J genes are those of that table, whereas D and trimming came from the DNA. The sample yields around 200,000 clones; around 76% were counted once. 1.5% to 2% of the sample is taken by the ten largest.

Results and caveats for the whole study, not just this receptor: A later genetic analysis associated a missense DCLRE1C variant with V-gene and J-gene trimming of TCR beta chains, and an independent cohort replicated the association. In a later analysis, most CMV-associated TCR beta chains were found to appear HLA-restricted, with HLA associations seemingly driven largely by CMV exposure. At a false discovery rate of 0.05, a later analysis linked fewer than 20,000 TCR beta sequences to specific HLA alleles. Sequencing depth was assumed to be roughly uniform across donors in the presence/absence analyses, though that assumption may not hold. Correlated functional status among segregating V segments might be attributable to linkage disequilibrium, but an unknown experimental factor could not be ruled out. A further reported finding was that TCR beta sequences accurately predicted the HLA-A and HLA-B alleles for most subjects in the first cohort. The 87-base-pair reads could not distinguish some IMGT-functional V segments, including TRBV6-2 and TRBV6-3, so those segments were excluded. In vitro tests confirmed that a few of the cytomegalovirus-associated TCR beta chains recognize cytomegalovirus antigens. The study listed 164 TCR beta chains as associated with cytomegalovirus. In this cohort, only TCR beta chains were sequenced, and detectable features were limited by the absence of alpha or paired-chain data. The authors suggested that the approach could potentially be generalized to other disease states and immunological phenotypes. In a later analysis, HLA-associated TCR beta chains showed more clonal expansion and lower generation probabilities than non-associated chains that were equally common. Several of the top co-occurrence clusters appeared to be linked to parvovirus B19, influenza, CMV and Epstein-Barr virus, according to a later analysis. A later analysis found that TCR association rates varied across HLA loci, with DRB1 alleles showing the most associated TCRs and HLA-C alleles the fewest. When HLA alleles, especially DR and DQ, strongly co-occurred, attributing TCR associations to individual alleles was difficult. For the cohort, immune exposure information was limited to CMV serostatus. Most TCR sequences were observed very rarely across donors, whereas some public TCRs were present in many individuals. The sequencing pipeline was judged likely to have produced a cluster of highly shared sequence variants as a technical artifact. In an earlier analysis of some 500 of the donors, most TCR beta V segments appeared in productive rearrangements about 87% or about 30% of the time, broadly matching IMGT annotations. According to a later genetic analysis, donors in an Asian-associated ancestry cluster had fewer N-insertions in productive TCRs than the roughly 670-donor mean. Because counts were too low, seventeen rarely observed V segments, including chromosome 9 orphons, were left out of the earlier analysis of 587 of the donors. Because HLA typing was unavailable for some donors at each locus, only the typed subset was used in association tests. In both the original and validation cohorts, the classifier was reported to diagnose cytomegalovirus status with high specificity and sensitivity.

In total, fewer than 750 healthy bone marrow donors made up the cohort. At the time of sampling, all cohort members were nominally healthy, though unrecorded immune exposures were likely present. The donor was CMV seronegative and belonged to the group of more than 300 seronegative cohort members. A peripheral blood sample was collected from each donor, and TCR beta sequencing was performed on peripheral blood mononuclear cells. Genomic DNA extraction from the blood cell samples was performed with the Qiagen DNeasy Blood Extraction Kit. V gives up 4 bases and J gives up 2 bases, and the segment between their germline ends measures 9 bases. The CDR3 spans 14 residues, from the cysteine through the phenylalanine. The only DNA kept is the CDR3, 42 bases in frame from the first base. In the germline V gene (reference sequence), CDR1 corresponds to LNHDA and CDR2 to SQIVND.

The V gene is TRBV19 and the J gene is TRBJ1-5; the D region possibly corresponds to TRBD1 (6 bases align). What was sequenced was PBMCs. The TCR originated in a man aged 25-40 years in good health and CMV-seronegative. The CDR3 protein is CASSNRVGNQPQHF. Here is the DNA: TGTGCCAGTAGTAACAGGGTAGGCAATCAGCCCCAGCATTTT.